A single sample is the source of the 20 T cell receptor beta chains below, sequenced in a study of vaccination and CD4 T cells after COVID-19. The Oncomine TCR Beta short-read assay generated sequence data from the DNA of cultured CD4+ T cells. TCRdb reanalysed the PCR reads using MiXCR and keeps one entry per CDR3 protein. The sample holds some 21,000 distinct CDR3 sequences, approximately 41% seen once. These receptors' antigens are unknown. The time point: late sampling 161 to 241 days after vaccination in a few convalescent patients. The treatment here: roughly 10-day PBMC culture with coronavirus spike peptide pools or control peptides (ViraFEST assay). Sequenced here: CD4+ T cells from blood, cultured in vitro, sampled about 7 months after SARS-CoV-2 vaccination. Receptors were obtained from a human donor who had recovered from COVID-19.

This clonotype turned up a few times. The V and J genes are TRBV2 and TRBJ2-5; 10 nucleotides align to TRBD2. The CDR3 runs to 16 residues. The germline CDR1 and CDR2 sequences are SNHLY and FYNNEI. Losses at the gene ends were 4 bases for V and 3 bases for J; bases not matched to a gene: 8. The CDR3 loop is CASSGRSGLAEETQYF. The CDR3, as DNA: TGTGCCAGCAGTGGCCGTTCCGGACTAGCGGAAGAGACCCAGTACTTC. The entire variable domain, with the rest obtained from reference TRBV2 and TRBJ2-5, is as follows: EPEVTQTPSHQVTQMGQEVILRCVPISNHLYFYWYRQILGQKVEFLVSFYNNEISEKSEIFDDQFSVERPDGSNFTLKIRSTKLEDSAMYFCASSGRSGLAEETQYFGPGTRLLVL.

The genes are TRBV6-2 or TRBV6-3 and TRBJ1-2; D ambiguous. With 6 bases removed from V and 4 bases from J, the gap between germline ends came to 15 bases. Per the germline V gene, CDR1 is MNHEY and CDR2 is SVGEGT. The CDR3 totals 14 residues. The CDR3 protein is CASSKALRLYGYTF. The CDR3 coding sequence is TGTGCCAGCAGCAAAGCTCTGCGCCTCTATGGCTACACCTTC.

The chain links TRBV20-1 to TRBJ2-2, with 7 bases aligning to TRBD1. Per germline, CDR1 DFQATT and CDR2 SNEGSKA (reference sequence). With V trimmed by 3 bases and J by 4 bases, 5 bases remained unmatched. The CDR3 is made up of 14 amino acids. In DNA form, the CDR3 reads TGCAGTGCTAGGGCAGGGGGAAGCACCGGGGAGCTGTTTTTT. This codes for CSARAGGSTGELFF.

Only a few counts were recorded for this clonotype. CDR3 sequence reads: CATSNHNRKNQPQHF. CDR3 sequence (DNA): TGTGCCACCAGCAACCATAACAGGAAGAATCAGCCCCAGCATTTT. The V call is TRBV15, the J call TRBJ1-5, with a weak D call TRBD1 (5 bases). V shed 4 bases and J shed 4 bases, with 14 bases lying between them. The CDR3 extends over 15 amino acids. CDR1 is LNHNV, CDR2 YYDKDF, per germline (reference sequence).

The rearrangement joins TRBV7-6 to TRBJ2-7; 12 bases are shared with TRBD1. Germline V gene data show CDR1 as SGHVS and CDR2 as FNYEAQ. This CDR3 contains 14 residues. V was pared by 6 bases and J by 6 bases, with 6 bases of the junction left unmatched. In DNA form, the CDR3 reads TGTGCCAGCAGTGAGGGACAGGGGGCGGGCGAGCAGTACTTC. It codes for CASSEGQGAGEQYF.

The gene calls are TRBV20-1 and TRBJ2-3; the D gene is possibly TRBD2 (6 bases). Germline V gene data show CDR1 as DFQATT and CDR2 as SNEGSKA (reference sequence). Trimming stripped 1 base from V and 2 bases from J, with 10 bases between. The CDR3 spans 14 residues. In DNA form, the CDR3 reads TGCAGTGCTAGAGTTGCGGGAAACACAGATACGCAGTATTTT. As protein: CSARVAGNTDTQYF.

The chain carries TRBV7-2 and TRBJ2-5; D not resolved. CDR1 SGHTA and CDR2 FQGNSA come from the germline V gene. Trimming removed 0 bases at V and 5 bases at J, with 4 bases between. This CDR3 spans 12 amino acids. The CDR3 DNA reads TGTGCCAGCAGCTTAGCCCGTGAGACCCAGTACTTC. Translation gives CASSLARETQYF.

This chain connects TRBV4-1 to TRBJ1-6; D gene ambiguous. This CDR3 is 18 amino acids long. Germline assignment: CDR1 MGHRA and CDR2 YSYEKL. V lost 3 bases and J lost 0, with 15 bases in between. This CDR3 is CASSHPLGSRSYNSPLHF. The CDR3 nucleotides are TGCGCCAGCAGCCACCCTTTGGGCTCCCGCTCCTATAATTCACCCCTCCACTTT.

The rearrangement joins TRBV7-2 to TRBJ1-6; D not resolved. Germline values: CDR1 SGHTA, CDR2 FQGNSA. V dropped 4 bases and J dropped 10 bases, with 17 bases sitting between them. The CDR3 totals 15 residues. For the CDR3, the DNA is TGTGCCAGCAGCTACGGAACCGTTATTGGGTCACCCCTCCACTTT. It encodes CASSYGTVIGSPLHF.

This chain uses TRBV6-2 or TRBV6-3 with TRBJ2-2; 7 positions match TRBD2. Germline loops: CDR1 MNHEY, CDR2 SVGEGT. The CDR3 runs to 14 residues. V shed 6 bases, J shed 6 bases, and the junction held 7 bases outside the gene matches. The CDR3, as DNA: TGTGCCAGCAGGCGACTAGCTCTGCCCGGGGAGCTGTTTTTT. It yields the protein CASRRLALPGELFF.

The rearrangement links TRBV7-9 to TRBJ2-3, with D perhaps TRBD2 (6 bases). Germline CDR1 is SEHNR and CDR2 is FQNEAQ (reference sequence). The CDR3 is 14 residues long. With 3 bases removed from V and 4 bases from J, the gap between germline ends came to 11 bases. The CDR3 DNA reads TGTGCCAGCAGCTTCTATACGGGGGCAGATACGCAGTATTTT. The encoded protein is CASSFYTGADTQYF.

The rearrangement links TRBV28 to TRBJ1-5, with D unresolved. The CDR3 is 13 amino acids. Deletions cut 10 bases from V and 0 bases from J, with 10 bases between. The germline CDR1 and CDR2 sequences are MDHEN and SYDVKM. The CDR3 DNA sequence: TGTGCCATAAGGGCGGATAGCAATCAGCCCCAGCATTTT. Translated: CAIRADSNQPQHF.

V is TRBV6-5 and J is TRBJ2-1, with TRBD2 matching over 7 bases. The junction had 11 bases not matched to a gene; V was cut back by 0 bases and J by 6 bases. In germline, CDR1 is MNHEY, CDR2 SVGAGI. CDR3 length: 17 amino acids. CDR3: CASSYSNGGSLANEQFF. DNA for the CDR3: TGTGCCAGCAGTTACTCGAATGGCGGGAGCTTGGCCAATGAGCAGTTCTTC.

This clonotype appeared a single time. The chain combines TRBV4-2 with TRBJ2-4; D is possibly TRBD1 (6 bases). Germline lookup yields CDR1 LGHNA and CDR2 YNFKEQ. Between the trimmed V and J ends, which lost 1 base and 9 bases, there was a span of 16 bases. The CDR3 sequence is 15 residues long. The CDR3 sequence: CASSQGRTRGSIQYF. CDR3 coding DNA: TGTGCCAGCAGCCAAGGAAGAACCAGGGGTAGCATTCAGTACTTC.

This rearrangement joins TRBV2 to TRBJ2-7; maybe TRBD2 (5 bases). Germline loops: CDR1 SNHLY, CDR2 FYNNEI. The CDR3 has 12 amino acids. V lost 7 bases to trimming and J lost 7 bases, with 14 bases between them. CDR3 region: CASKEDLGEQYF. DNA of the CDR3: TGTGCCAGCAAGGAGGACCTTGGAGAGCAGTACTTC. The entire variable domain, with the rest obtained from reference TRBV2 and TRBJ2-7, is as follows: EPEVTQTPSHQVTQMGQEVILRCVPISNHLYFYWYRQILGQKVEFLVSFYNNEISEKSEIFDDQFSVERPDGSNFTLKIRSTKLEDSAMYFCASKEDLGEQYFGPGTRLTVT.

The V gene is TRBV15, the J gene TRBJ1-1; the D is unclear. The CDR3 sequence is 15 residues long. In germline, CDR1 is LNHNV, CDR2 YYDKDF (reference sequence). The V end was cut by 0 bases, the J end by 4 bases, with 12 bases between. CDR3 nucleotides: TGTGCCACCAGCAGAGATCTGGCTCGAGTCACTGAAGCTTTCTTT. It specifies CATSRDLARVTEAFF.

The gene calls are TRBV6-5 and TRBJ2-2, with D unresolved. The CDR3 length is 12 residues. Trimming took off 4 bases at V and 2 bases at J, with 2 bases between the two ends. CDR1 MNHEY and CDR2 SVGAGI come from the germline V gene. The CDR3: CASSSNTGELFF. The CDR3, as DNA: TGTGCCAGCAGTTCCAACACCGGGGAGCTGTTTTTT.

This clonotype was counted once. This chain links TRBV6-1 with TRBJ2-3; D perhaps matches TRBD2 (6 bases). The CDR3 runs to 16 residues. Germline CDR1 is MNHNS and CDR2 is SASEGT. The V gene lost 6 bases and the J gene lost 6 bases, with 22 bases spanning the gap. Here the CDR3 DNA reads TGTGCCAGCAGCCGAGGGACTCTCACAGAGGGGGATACGCAGTATTTT. This translates into CASSRGTLTEGDTQYF.

This clonotype turned up a few times. This chain joins TRBV7-3 and TRBJ2-3; D remains ambiguous. The length of the CDR3 is 14 residues. Trimming stripped 5 bases from V and 8 bases from J, with 17 bases between. From germline, CDR1 is SGHTA and CDR2 FQGTGA. CDR3 nucleotides: TGTGCCAGCAGCGACCCCCGTGCCCCGGGTACGCAGTATTTT. It is translated as CASSDPRAPGTQYF.

The CDR3 reads CSARGLAGANEQFF. As DNA, the CDR3 is TGCAGTGCTAGGGGACTAGCGGGAGCAAATGAGCAGTTCTTC. V gene TRBV20-1 combines with J gene TRBJ2-1; 14 bases line up with TRBD2. Trimming cost V 3 bases and J 7 bases; bases outside gene matches: 2. This CDR3 contains 14 residues. Germline V gene data show CDR1 as DFQATT and CDR2 as SNEGSKA (reference sequence).